A single T cell receptor (beta chain) is shown here with its context. One entry per CDR3 protein results from TCRdb running MiXCR on the RACE reads. The table includes tens of thousands of distinct CDR3 sequences, around 11% detected once. The data belong to a study of human T cells and chemical hapten exposure. The sample's time point: patch test 1, 2 weeks after DPC sensitization. The treatment here: therapeutic diphenylcyclopropenone sensitization with weekly scalp DPC. V dropped 6 bases and J dropped 5; count of bases not matched to a gene: 4. Germline V CDR1 and CDR2: WNHNN, SYGVQD (reference sequence). This CDR3 has 12 amino acids.

This specimen consisted of whole blood, obtained in connection with sensitization to the hapten diphenylcyclopropenone (DPC). The receptor was derived from a woman aged 60-75 years with alopecia areata. Some clones in this sample may be carry-over from other donors' samples. The chain couples TRBV10-1 to TRBJ2-7, with 7 bases fitting TRBD1. CDR3 nucleotides: TGCGCCAGCAGCGGGACAGTGAACGAGCAGTACTTC. As protein: CASSGTVNEQYF.